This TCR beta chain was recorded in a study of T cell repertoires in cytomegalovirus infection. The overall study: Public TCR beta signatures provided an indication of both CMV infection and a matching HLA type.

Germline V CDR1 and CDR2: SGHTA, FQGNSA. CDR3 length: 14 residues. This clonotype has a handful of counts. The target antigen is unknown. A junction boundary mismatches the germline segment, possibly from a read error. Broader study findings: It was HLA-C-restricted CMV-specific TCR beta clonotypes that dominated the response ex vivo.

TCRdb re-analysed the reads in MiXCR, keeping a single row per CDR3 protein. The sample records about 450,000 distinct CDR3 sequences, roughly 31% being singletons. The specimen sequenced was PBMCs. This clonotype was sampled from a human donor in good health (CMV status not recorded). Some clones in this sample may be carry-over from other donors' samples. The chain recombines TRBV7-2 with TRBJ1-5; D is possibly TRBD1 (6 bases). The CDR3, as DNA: TGTGCCAGCAGCTTTCGTGGGGACAATCAGCCCCGGCATTTT. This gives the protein CASSFRGDNQPRHF.